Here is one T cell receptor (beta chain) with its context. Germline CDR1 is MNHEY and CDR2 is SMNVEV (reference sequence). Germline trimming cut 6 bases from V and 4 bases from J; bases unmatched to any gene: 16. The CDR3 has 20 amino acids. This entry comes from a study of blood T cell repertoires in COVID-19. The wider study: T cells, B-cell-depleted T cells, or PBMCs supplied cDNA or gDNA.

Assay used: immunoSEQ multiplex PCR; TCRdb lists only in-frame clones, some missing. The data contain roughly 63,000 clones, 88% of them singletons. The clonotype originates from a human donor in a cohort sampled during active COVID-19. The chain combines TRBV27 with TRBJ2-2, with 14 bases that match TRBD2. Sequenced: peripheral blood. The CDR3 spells CASSPPGGLAGVFSTGELFF. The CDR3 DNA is TGTGCCAGCAGCCCCCCAGGGGGACTAGCGGGAGTTTTTAGCACCGGGGAGCTGTTTTTT.